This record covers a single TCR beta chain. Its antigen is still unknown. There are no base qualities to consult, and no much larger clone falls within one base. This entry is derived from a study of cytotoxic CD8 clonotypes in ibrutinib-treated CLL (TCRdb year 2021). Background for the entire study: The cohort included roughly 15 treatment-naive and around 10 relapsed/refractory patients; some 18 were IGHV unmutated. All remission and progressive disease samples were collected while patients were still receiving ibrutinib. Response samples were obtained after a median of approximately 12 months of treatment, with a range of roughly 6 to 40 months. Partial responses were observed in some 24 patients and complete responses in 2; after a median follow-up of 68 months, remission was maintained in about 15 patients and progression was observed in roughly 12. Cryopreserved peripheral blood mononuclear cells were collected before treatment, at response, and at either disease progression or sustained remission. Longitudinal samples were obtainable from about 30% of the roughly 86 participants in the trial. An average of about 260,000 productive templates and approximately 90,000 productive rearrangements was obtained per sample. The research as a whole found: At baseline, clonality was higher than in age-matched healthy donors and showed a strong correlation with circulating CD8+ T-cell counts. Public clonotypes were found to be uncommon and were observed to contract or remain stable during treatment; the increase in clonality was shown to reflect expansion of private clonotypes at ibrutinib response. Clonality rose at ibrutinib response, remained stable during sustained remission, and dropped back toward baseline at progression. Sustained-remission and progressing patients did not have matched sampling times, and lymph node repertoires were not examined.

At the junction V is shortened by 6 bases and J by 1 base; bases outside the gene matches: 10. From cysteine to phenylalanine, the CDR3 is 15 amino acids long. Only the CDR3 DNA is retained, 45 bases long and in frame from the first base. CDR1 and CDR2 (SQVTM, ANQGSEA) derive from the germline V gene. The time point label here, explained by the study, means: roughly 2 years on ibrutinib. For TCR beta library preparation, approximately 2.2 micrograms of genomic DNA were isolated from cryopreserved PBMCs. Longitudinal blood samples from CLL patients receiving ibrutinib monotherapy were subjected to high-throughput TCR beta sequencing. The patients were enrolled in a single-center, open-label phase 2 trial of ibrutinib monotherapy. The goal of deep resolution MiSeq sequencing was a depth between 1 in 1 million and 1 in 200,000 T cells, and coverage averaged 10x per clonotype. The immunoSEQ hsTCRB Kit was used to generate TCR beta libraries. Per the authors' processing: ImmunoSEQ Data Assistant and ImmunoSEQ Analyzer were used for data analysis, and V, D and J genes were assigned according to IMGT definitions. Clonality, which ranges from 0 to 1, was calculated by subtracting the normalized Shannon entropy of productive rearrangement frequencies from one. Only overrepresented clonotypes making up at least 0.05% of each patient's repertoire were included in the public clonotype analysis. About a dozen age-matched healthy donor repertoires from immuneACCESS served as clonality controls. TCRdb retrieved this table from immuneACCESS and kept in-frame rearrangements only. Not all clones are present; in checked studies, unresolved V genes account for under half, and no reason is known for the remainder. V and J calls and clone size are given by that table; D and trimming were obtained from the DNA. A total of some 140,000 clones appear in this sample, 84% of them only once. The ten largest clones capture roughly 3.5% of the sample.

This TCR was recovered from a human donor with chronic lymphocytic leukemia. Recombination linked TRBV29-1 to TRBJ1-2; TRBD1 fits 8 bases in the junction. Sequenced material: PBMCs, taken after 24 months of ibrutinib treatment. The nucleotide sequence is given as TGCAGCGTATACGCTGACAGGGGCCTTAACTATGGCTACACCTTC. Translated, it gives CSVYADRGLNYGYTF. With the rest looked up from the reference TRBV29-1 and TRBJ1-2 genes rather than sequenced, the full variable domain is SAVISQKPSRDICQRGTSLTIQCQVDSQVTMMFWYRQQPGQSLTLIATANQGSEATYESGFVIDKFPISRPNLTFSTLTVSNMSPEDSSIYLCSVYADRGLNYGYTFGSGTRLTVV.